One and the same sample provided the 23 T cell receptor beta chains below, sequenced in a study of long-term antiretroviral therapy in people with HIV. Running of the v3.0 immunoSEQ assay took place at survey level. The protocol was immunoSEQ multiplex PCR, while the TCRdb copy is restricted to in-frame clones and leaves out a portion. The sample records about 34,000 clones, around 94% being singletons. The source material was unsorted PBMCs, sampled more than 5 years after starting antiretroviral therapy. The receptors derive from a woman between 45 and 65 years old with HIV.

A remark on this clone: Other DNA sequences in this sample translate to the same CDR3. This rearrangement joins TRBV2 to TRBJ2-6; D uncertain. The CDR3 is 14 amino acids. Germline V gives CDR1 SNHLY, CDR2 FYNNEI. Trimming removed 2 bases at V and 1 base at J, with 3 bases between. The CDR3 region has the DNA TGTGCCAGCAGTGAAAGTTCTGGGGCCAACGTCCTGACTTTC. Translating gives CASSESSGANVLTF.

J is TRBJ1-5 and V is TRBV4-2; 7 nucleotides line up with TRBD1. V shed 4 bases, J shed 0 bases, and the junction held 3 bases outside the gene matches. The CDR3 has 15 residues. The germline V gene encodes CDR1 LGHNA and CDR2 YNFKEQ. This CDR3 reads CASSPGQNSNQPQHF. The CDR3 DNA sequence: TGTGCCAGCAGCCCGGGACAGAATAGCAATCAGCCCCAGCATTTT.

This chain joins TRBV9 and TRBJ2-7, with 8 bases lining up with TRBD2. CDR1 is SGDLS, CDR2 YYNGEE, per germline. The V segment lost 4 bases and the J segment 0 bases; nucleotides outside the gene matches: 3. The CDR3 runs 14 residues. The CDR3 region is CASSLGTSSYEQYF. The CDR3 nucleotides read TGTGCCAGCAGCTTGGGGACTAGCTCCTACGAGCAGTACTTC. Full variable domain (remainder filled in from reference TRBV9 and TRBJ2-7): DSGVTQTPKHLITATGQRVTLRCSPRSGDLSVYWYQQSLDQGLQFLIQYYNGEERAKGNILERFSAQQFPDLHSELNLSSLELGDSALYFCASSLGTSSYEQYFGPGTRLTVT.

The J gene is TRBJ1-1, the V gene TRBV10-1; D unclear. This CDR3 is built from 12 residues. Germline values: CDR1 WNHNN, CDR2 SYGVQD (reference sequence). V shed 3 bases and J shed 2 bases, with 4 bases lying between them. CDR3 nucleotide sequence: TGCGCCAGCAGTGACCCCAACACTGAAGCTTTCTTT. It is translated as CASSDPNTEAFF.

V usage is TRBV6-6 and J usage is TRBJ1-1; D perhaps matches TRBD1 (5 bases). V dropped 2 bases and J dropped 4 bases, with 14 bases sitting between them. The CDR3 spans 15 residues. The V gene's germline CDR1 is MNHNY and CDR2 SVGAGI (reference sequence). The DNA for the CDR3 is TGTGCCAGCAGTTACCGGGACGGACGCTCCACTGAAGCTTTCTTT. Amino acid sequence: CASSYRDGRSTEAFF.

This chain joins TRBV9 and TRBJ1-3, with D unclear. Looked up from germline, CDR1 is SGDLS and CDR2 is YYNGEE. Trimming stripped 4 bases from V and 0 bases from J, with 11 bases between. The length of the CDR3 is 15 residues. This CDR3 is CASSSRSYSGNTIYF. CDR3 coding DNA: TGTGCCAGCAGCTCCCGTAGCTACTCTGGAAACACCATATATTTT.

The genes are TRBV5-4 and TRBJ1-3; tentative D call: TRBD1 (5 bases). Germline V lookup: CDR1 SGHNT, CDR2 YYREEE (reference sequence). Trimming cost V 6 bases and J 4 bases, with 20 bases left between them. CDR3 length: 16 amino acids. DNA of the CDR3: TGTGCCAGCACCCAGGATACAGGTCTAGGAGGAAACACCATATATTTT. Protein: CASTQDTGLGGNTIYF.

V is TRBV5-5 and J is TRBJ1-2; 7 bases map to TRBD1. CDR1 and CDR2 (germline): SGHKS, YYEKEE (reference sequence). With V trimmed by 5 bases and J by 3 bases, 13 bases remained unmatched. CDR3 size: 16 residues. Here the CDR3 DNA reads TGTGCCAGCAGACGGACAGGCAATTCCGGGGACTATGGCTACACCTTC. Residues: CASRRTGNSGDYGYTF.

This rearrangement joins TRBV4-2 to TRBJ1-5; D ambiguous. This CDR3 is built from 14 residues. Trimming shortened V by 0 bases and J by 5 bases, and 8 bases separated the two germline ends. CDR1 is LGHNA, CDR2 YNFKEQ, per germline. The CDR3 coding sequence is TGTGCCAGCAGCCAAGAGGTTTTAGATCAGCCCCAGCATTTT. As protein: CASSQEVLDQPQHF.

The CDR3 sequence is CASSVGLAGINEQYF. The CDR3 coding sequence is TGTGCCAGCAGCGTAGGACTAGCGGGGATTAACGAGCAGTACTTC. The chain is built from TRBV11-3 and TRBJ2-7, with TRBD2 identical over 12 bases. This CDR3 region has 15 residues. CDR1 SGHNT and CDR2 YENEEA come from the germline V gene. Trimming removed 5 bases from V and 5 bases from J; junction bases left unmatched: 7. Combining the CDR3 with reference TRBV11-3 and TRBJ2-7 gives the whole variable domain EAGVVQSPRYKIIEKKQPVAFWCNPISGHNTLYWYLQNLGQGPELLIRYENEEAVDDSQLPKDRFSAERLKGVDSTLKIQPAELGDSAVYLCASSVGLAGINEQYFGPGTRLTVT.

A single count supports this clone. The rearrangement uses TRBV30 and TRBJ1-4, with D unresolved. Germline-derived CDR1 and CDR2 are GTSNPN and SVGIG (reference sequence). V gave up 3 bases and J gave up 1 base, with 9 bases separating them. This CDR3 has 14 residues. The CDR3 sequence is CAWSPIRTNEKLFF. CDR3 nucleotides: TGTGCCTGGAGCCCAATAAGAACTAATGAAAAACTGTTTTTT.

The V gene is TRBV5-4, the J gene TRBJ1-5, with D hard to call. Trimming took off 2 bases at V and 3 bases at J, with 9 bases between the two ends. The CDR3 is 14 residues long. Germline lookup yields CDR1 SGHNT and CDR2 YYREEE (reference sequence). CDR3 in DNA: TGTGCCAGCAGCTTCATGGGTTCCAATCAGCCCCAGCATTTT. This translates into CASSFMGSNQPQHF.

The V and J genes are TRBV5-1 and TRBJ2-2, with D maybe TRBD1 (6 bases). The CDR3 is 14 amino acids. V gave up 6 bases and J gave up 4 bases, with 13 bases separating them. Germline V gene data show CDR1 as SGHRS and CDR2 as YFSETQ. DNA of the CDR3: TGCGCCAGCACCACTGAAGGGGGCACCGGGGAGCTGTTTTTT. It encodes CASTTEGGTGELFF.

This rearrangement joins TRBV4-1 to TRBJ1-1, with 9 positions matching TRBD1. The junction had 7 bases not matched to a gene; V was cut back by 0 bases and J by 5 bases. This CDR3 is 16 amino acids long. Per germline, CDR1 MGHRA and CDR2 YSYEKL. This CDR3 is CASSQEADRGWTEAFF. CDR3 nucleotides: TGCGCCAGCAGCCAAGAAGCAGACAGGGGGTGGACTGAAGCTTTCTTT.

The chain recombines TRBV4-1 with TRBJ2-5, with 9 bases identical to TRBD1. The V and J ends lost 1 base and 4 bases, in that order; junction bases with no gene match: 4. Germline CDR1 and CDR2: MGHRA and YSYEKL. CDR3 length: 15 residues. The CDR3 loop reads CASSQGTGVRETQYF. Written as DNA, the CDR3 is TGCGCCAGCAGCCAAGGGACAGGGGTCCGAGAGACCCAGTACTTC.

J is TRBJ2-1 and V is TRBV10-3, with 8 bases that match TRBD1. Germline CDR1 is ENHRY and CDR2 is SYGVKD. This CDR3 has 13 residues. The trim removed 6 bases at V and 5 bases at J, leaving 3 bases unmatched. The CDR3 DNA is TGTGCCATCAGGGACAGGGTGGACAATGAGCAGTTCTTC. This encodes CAIRDRVDNEQFF.

As for this clone: The junction shows a germline mismatch at one end, possibly a read error. The chain carries TRBV9 and TRBJ1-1; D may be TRBD1 (5 bases). The CDR3 contains 14 residues. The germline CDR1 and CDR2 sequences are SGDLS and YYNGEE. Written as DNA, the CDR3 is TGTGCCAGCAGCACAGGACACTTGAACATTGAAGCTTTCTTT. Translating gives CASSTGHLNIEAFF. Full variable domain (rest looked up from reference TRBV9 and TRBJ1-1): DSGVTQTPKHLITATGQRVTLRCSPRSGDLSVYWYQQSLDQGLQFLIQYYNGEERAKGNILERFSAQQFPDLHSELNLSSLELGDSALYFCASSTGHLNIEAFFGQGTRLTVV.

The CDR3 loop reads CASSLRARDYEQYF. In DNA form, the CDR3 reads TGTGCCAGCAGCTTACGAGCACGGGACTACGAGCAGTACTTC. This sequence joins TRBV7-2 and TRBJ2-7; D perhaps matches TRBD2 (5 bases). The length of the CDR3 is 14 residues. In germline, CDR1 is SGHTA, CDR2 FQGNSA. With 2 bases removed from V and 3 bases from J, the gap between germline ends came to 11 bases. The whole variable domain, filled in from reference TRBV7-2 and TRBJ2-7, reads GAGVSQSPSNKVTEKGKDVELRCDPISGHTALYWYRQSLGQGLEFLIYFQGNSAPDKSGLPSDRFSAERTGGSVSTLTIQRTQQEDSAVYLCASSLRARDYEQYFGPGTRLTVT.

The chain couples TRBV30 to TRBJ2-7, with 12 nucleotides matching TRBD2. With 1 base clipped from V and 2 bases from J, the junction kept 24 bases outside the gene matches. This CDR3 has 22 amino acids. Germline V CDR1 and CDR2: GTSNPN, SVGIG (reference sequence). This CDR3 reads CAWSGSPSLLAGGPVSPYEQYF. In DNA, the CDR3 is TGTGCCTGGAGTGGATCCCCCTCGCTACTAGCGGGGGGCCCCGTCTCTCCCTACGAGCAGTACTTC.

The chain links TRBV5-1 to TRBJ2-1; D possibly uses TRBD1 or TRBD2 (5 bases each). CDR1 and CDR2 (germline): SGHRS, YFSETQ. V lost 4 bases, J lost 5 bases, and 10 bases lay in between. The CDR3 is made up of 13 amino acids. Here the CDR3 DNA reads TGCGCCAGCAGCCTGGGGGTAAACAATGAGCAGTTCTTC. Translating gives CASSLGVNNEQFF.

Here the CDR3 reads CASSLARTSGGPSSYNEQFF. Written as DNA, the CDR3 is TGTGCCAGCAGCTTGGCCCGGACTAGCGGGGGCCCAAGCTCCTACAATGAGCAGTTCTTC. This chain connects TRBV5-4 to TRBJ2-1, with TRBD2 identical over 13 bases. Germline assignment: CDR1 SGHNT and CDR2 YYREEE (reference sequence). The CDR3 totals 20 residues. J lost 0 bases, V lost 0 bases, and 9 bases had no gene match.

This clone was found once. The chain recombines TRBV7-3 with TRBJ2-5; tentative D call: TRBD1 (6 bases). The germline V and J ends were trimmed by 2 bases and 5 bases, with 12 bases remaining between them. The CDR3 runs to 14 residues. The germline V gene has CDR1 SGHTA and CDR2 FQGTGA. For the CDR3, the DNA is TGTGCCAGCAGCTTAGACAGGTCGAGCGAGACCCAGTACTTC. The encoded protein is CASSLDRSSETQYF.

The J gene is TRBJ2-5, the V gene TRBV18; 8 bases line up with TRBD1. This CDR3 spans 13 amino acids. V was pared by 2 bases and J by 8 bases, with 4 bases of the junction left unmatched. Germline V gene data show CDR1 as KGHSH and CDR2 as LQKENI. The CDR3, as DNA: TGTGCCAGCTCACCAAACAGGGGGGAAACCCAGTACTTC. Its translation: CASSPNRGETQYF.